The rows below give T cell receptor beta chains drawn from one sample of a study of long-term antiretroviral therapy in people with HIV. Clones were sequenced by immunoSEQ multiplex PCR, and TCRdb holds only the in-frame ones, with some missing. The sample lists 19,000 or so clones, 80% occurring once. Here the sequenced sample was unsorted PBMCs, taken 0.2 years after starting antiretroviral therapy. The receptors were sampled from a woman between 40 and 50 years old with HIV. CDR3s include the opening cysteine and the closing phenylalanine or tryptophan. D genes are given only for firm matches.

D gene,V gene,J gene,CDR3 protein
-,TRBV6-1,TRBJ1-1,CASSEAGANTEAFF
TRBD1,TRBV5-4,TRBJ1-1,CASSSVQGARTEAFF
TRBD2,TRBV5-1,TRBJ2-3,CASSGAGAEDTQYF
TRBD2,TRBV13,TRBJ2-1,CASSLELAGGREQFF
-,TRBV5-5,TRBJ2-7,CASSFANREQYF
-,TRBV2,TRBJ1-1,CASSEVTAPNTEAFF
-,TRBV5-6,TRBJ1-1,CASSDGRMNTEAFF
TRBD2,TRBV4-1,TRBJ2-4,CASSQIGGGGAKNIQYF
-,TRBV2,TRBJ1-3,CASRTGSAGNTIYF
-,TRBV7-9,TRBJ2-1,CASSLGVNEQFF
TRBD1,TRBV29-1,TRBJ2-7,CSVGEDRVNTYEQYF
TRBD2,TRBV5-4,TRBJ2-7,CASSWEGYEQYF
TRBD2,TRBV11-3,TRBJ2-4,CASSLGGLAGEQYF
-,TRBV4-3,TRBJ1-4,CASSQGPEINEKLFF
-,TRBV28,TRBJ1-5,CASSFVDQPQHF
TRBD1,TRBV4-2,TRBJ1-3,CASSHYQGQAAGNTIYF
TRBD1,TRBV29-1,TRBJ2-7,CSVGDSYSYEQYF
TRBD1,TRBV5-6,TRBJ1-1,CASRRTGHGGEAFF
TRBD2,TRBV19,TRBJ2-1,CASSMGLAGYNEQFF
-,TRBV14,TRBJ1-1,CASSLYENTEAFF
-,TRBV25-1,TRBJ2-3,CASQGRDNTDTQYF
-,TRBV5-1,TRBJ2-2,CASSETNTGELFF
-,TRBV5-5,TRBJ2-7,CASSFYRPDEQYF
TRBD1,TRBV10-2,TRBJ2-7,CASSYPGTETYEQYF
-,TRBV15,TRBJ1-4,CATSSFGDFTEKLFF
-,TRBV6-1,TRBJ1-2,CASSRGAIPYGYTF
-,TRBV6-6,TRBJ1-5,CASSLPPPGPDQPQHF
-,TRBV30,TRBJ1-2,CAWSVQGNVGYGYTF
TRBD2,TRBV7-8,TRBJ2-1,CASSPLGGEQFF
TRBD2,TRBV2,TRBJ2-2,CASSGREGNTGELFF
-,TRBV30,TRBJ2-7,CASVPGSSYEQYF
-,TRBV7-9,TRBJ2-7,CASSLGAYEQYF
TRBD2,TRBV18,TRBJ2-3,CASSPTSGGTTDTQYF
-,TRBV4-3,TRBJ1-6,CASSQGGGSYNSPLHF
TRBD1,TRBV6-5,TRBJ1-1,CASSYRGPTEAFF
-,TRBV5-1,TRBJ2-2,CASRDRNTGELFF
TRBD1,TRBV29-1,TRBJ1-2,CSVDSPTDRGIYGYTF
-,TRBV4-1,TRBJ2-1,CASSLMGASGAYEQFF
TRBD2,TRBV4-2,TRBJ2-2,CASSQGGRLAGDISNTGELFF
TRBD1,TRBV6-6,TRBJ2-7,CASSYSGQGYEQYF
TRBD1,TRBV7-9,TRBJ1-4,CASSFPDRAEKLFF
TRBD2,TRBV9,TRBJ2-5,CASGSFSAGEETQYF
-,TRBV5-4,TRBJ2-3,CASSGGTRGTDTQYF
-,TRBV7-9,TRBJ1-3,CASSLARGMGNTIYF
TRBD2,TRBV30,TRBJ2-1,CAWSLAGSYNEQFF
TRBD1,TRBV5-1,TRBJ2-7,CASSRDREEVYEQYF